Shown below are 19 T cell receptor beta chains from a single sample sequenced in a study of T cells in Graves' hyperthyroidism and ophthalmopathy. Using RNA transcripts as the source, TCR beta CDR3 regions were amplified. During a first-round RT-PCR of the TCR CDR3, the HTBI primer set was used. MiXCR was run by TCRdb on the multiplex PCR reads, yielding one entry per CDR3 protein. The table includes roughly 290,000 distinct CDR3 sequences, roughly 13% detected once. Source material: blood. These receptors came from a woman between 40 and 50 years old with Graves' hyperthyroidism.

This chain connects TRBV19 to TRBJ1-4, with D maybe TRBD1 (6 bases). CDR1 is LNHDA and CDR2 is SQIVND in the germline V gene (reference sequence). V was cut by 4 bases and J by 0 bases, with 9 bases left in between. The CDR3 consists of 15 residues. The CDR3 sequence: CASSTGDPTNEKLFF. The CDR3 coding sequence is TGTGCCAGTAGTACAGGGGACCCAACTAATGAAAAACTGTTTTTT.

This clonotype was seen at least ten times. The chain has TRBV11-2 and TRBJ2-2; TRBD2 is a possible D gene (6 bases). This CDR3 is 13 amino acids long. Germline V gene sequence: CDR1 SGHAT, CDR2 FQNNGV. V was shortened by 6 bases and J by 6 bases, with 11 bases between the two germline ends. The CDR3 here is CASRRRDAGELFF. In nucleotides, the CDR3 is TGTGCCAGCAGACGGAGGGACGCCGGGGAGCTGTTTTTT.

In its sample, this clonotype was seen a few times. V gene TRBV7-3 combines with J gene TRBJ1-6, with D uncertain. The CDR3 spans 14 residues. V gave up 1 base and J gave up 13 bases, with 14 bases separating them. Germline values: CDR1 SGHTA, CDR2 FQGTGA. This CDR3 is CASSLSGLGGPLHF. The DNA for the CDR3 is TGTGCCAGCAGCTTAAGCGGTTTAGGAGGGCCCCTCCACTTT.

This clonotype has at least ten counts. The chain couples TRBV3-1 to TRBJ2-7, with TRBD1 matching 9 bases. J was trimmed by 4 bases and V by 4 bases; bases with no gene match: 8. Germline V CDR1 and CDR2: LGHDT, YNNKEL (reference sequence). This CDR3 contains 15 residues. The CDR3 DNA reads as TGTGCCAGCAGCCTGCGGACAGGGGCAAAATACGAGCAGTACTTC. It encodes CASSLRTGAKYEQYF.

The chain couples TRBV12-3 or TRBV12-4 to TRBJ2-4; the D gene is possibly TRBD1 (6 bases). The CDR3 extends over 12 amino acids. V was pared by 11 bases and J by 9 bases, with 17 bases between. Here the CDR3 reads CASQGYGGIQYF. CDR3 DNA: TGTGCCTCCCAGGGGTATGGCGGCATTCAGTACTTC.

This chain uses TRBV5-6 with TRBJ1-5; no clear D. The CDR3 is 16 residues long. Trimming left V 0 bases short and J 0 bases short, with 10 bases between. CDR1 is SGHDT, CDR2 YYEEEE, per germline. The CDR3 reads CASSLAGSHSNQPQHF. The CDR3 DNA sequence: TGTGCCAGCAGCTTGGCGGGTAGCCATAGCAATCAGCCCCAGCATTTT.

There are a few counts of this clonotype. This chain uses TRBV15 with TRBJ2-1, with TRBD2 matching over 7 bases. Germline trimming cut 3 bases from V and 8 bases from J; bases unmatched to any gene: 10. The CDR3 spans 15 residues. The germline V gene encodes CDR1 LNHNV and CDR2 YYDKDF (reference sequence). This CDR3 is CATSSTREVVHEQFF. The DNA for the CDR3 is TGTGCCACCAGCAGCACCCGGGAGGTCGTTCATGAGCAGTTCTTC.

The CDR3 DNA reads TGTGCCAGCAGCTCCCGGGCCGATTATGAGCAGTACTTC. It specifies CASSSRADYEQYF. The chain links TRBV4-2 to TRBJ2-7, with D hard to call. With 5 bases removed from V and 7 bases from J, the gap between germline ends came to 15 bases. CDR3 length: 13 residues. CDR1 is LGHNA, CDR2 YNFKEQ, per germline.

The chain has TRBV2 and TRBJ1-2; 9 bases match TRBD1. Germline V CDR1 and CDR2: SNHLY, FYNNEI. V trimming: 3 bases; J trimming: 3 bases; junction bases outside the gene matches: 5. The CDR3 has 15 amino acids. Here the CDR3 reads CASSDPGQGHYGYTF. In nucleotides, the CDR3 is TGTGCCAGCAGTGACCCGGGACAGGGCCACTATGGCTACACCTTC.

The J gene is TRBJ1-2, the V gene TRBV28; 7 bases are a match to TRBD1. Germline trimming cut 2 bases from V and 3 bases from J; bases unmatched to any gene: 3. The CDR3 sequence is 14 residues long. The germline V gene has CDR1 MDHEN and CDR2 SYDVKM. The DNA for the CDR3 is TGTGCCAGCAGTTTAGAGGGGGCTGACTATGGCTACACCTTC. Its protein is CASSLEGADYGYTF.

The CDR3 sequence is CSARGEGQGAMDTQYF. The CDR3, as DNA: TGCAGTGCTAGAGGGGAGGGTCAGGGGGCTATGGATACGCAGTATTTT. The J gene is TRBJ2-3, the V gene TRBV20-1; the D gene is possibly TRBD1 (8 bases). The length of the CDR3 is 16 residues. The V end lost 1 base, the J end lost 6 bases, and 20 bases lay between the germline ends. Germline CDR1 DFQATT, CDR2 SNEGSKA (reference sequence).

V usage is TRBV6-1 and J usage is TRBJ2-1; 9 bases are a match to TRBD2. Trimming removed 4 bases from V and 6 bases from J; junction bases left unmatched: 10. The CDR3 length is 16 residues. Per germline, CDR1 MNHNS and CDR2 SASEGT. CDR3 bases: TGTGCCAGCAGTGGACAAAGCGGGGGGTCTTTCAATGAGCAGTTCTTC. Translating it yields CASSGQSGGSFNEQFF.

This chain uses TRBV19 with TRBJ2-2, with a weak D call TRBD1 (7 bases). V was shortened by 9 bases and J by 4 bases, with 18 bases between the two germline ends. Germline CDR1 and CDR2: LNHDA and SQIVND (reference sequence). The CDR3 is 15 amino acids. This chain's CDR3 is CASESWQGGTGELFF. In DNA, the CDR3 is TGTGCCAGCGAAAGTTGGCAGGGGGGCACCGGGGAGCTGTTTTTT.

This clonotype was seen more than once but under ten times. V is TRBV28 and J is TRBJ1-5; perhaps TRBD1 as D (5 bases). Germline CDR1 MDHEN, CDR2 SYDVKM. The CDR3 loop spans 15 amino acids. V was cut by 3 bases and J by 2 bases, with 11 bases left in between. CDR3 nucleotide sequence: TGTGCCAGCAGTTTGATGGGGCGTCGCAATCAGCCCCAGCATTTT. Amino acids: CASSLMGRRNQPQHF.

This clonotype was picked up many times. Here the CDR3 reads CASSLPSGSALDTQYF. As DNA, the CDR3 is TGCGCCAGCAGCCTACCGAGCGGGAGTGCTTTAGATACGCAGTATTTT. The J gene is TRBJ2-3, the V gene TRBV5-1; TRBD2 matches at 8 bases. Germline-derived CDR1 and CDR2 are SGHRS and YFSETQ. The V gene end was trimmed by 4 bases and the J gene end by 5 bases; junction bases not matched to a gene: 12. The length of the CDR3 is 16 residues.

This clonotype has more than one count but fewer than ten. J is TRBJ1-5 and V is TRBV15; TRBD1 matches at 8 bases. V lost 3 bases to trimming and J lost 9 bases; unmatched junction nucleotides: 13. The CDR3 consists of 16 residues. Germline V gene lookup returns CDR1 LNHNV and CDR2 YYDKDF (reference sequence). The CDR3 sequence: CATSRDPGQAVGPQHF. In DNA form, the CDR3 reads TGTGCCACCAGCAGGGACCCGGGACAGGCAGTTGGGCCCCAGCATTTT.

This clonotype was counted between two and nine times. The rearrangement joins TRBV29-1 to TRBJ2-5; 8 nucleotides line up with TRBD2. V dropped 4 bases and J dropped 4; count of bases not matched to a gene: 11. This CDR3 has 15 residues. Germline lookup yields CDR1 SQVTM and CDR2 ANQGSEA. Here the CDR3 reads CSVGFSSGSRETQYF. CDR3 coding DNA: TGCAGCGTTGGTTTCTCCAGCGGGAGCCGAGAGACCCAGTACTTC.

Many counts were recorded for this clonotype. The chain is built from TRBV7-9 and TRBJ2-5; 9 positions match TRBD1. The ends lost 3 bases at V and 10 bases at J; junction bases unmatched: 9. Germline CDR1 and CDR2: SEHNR and FQNEAQ (reference sequence). The CDR3 consists of 14 residues. CDR3 region: CASSFPGTGSDQYF. In DNA form, the CDR3 reads TGTGCCAGCAGCTTCCCCGGGACAGGGTCCGACCAGTACTTC. Full variable domain (outside the CDR3, taken from reference TRBV7-9 and TRBJ2-5): DTGVSQNPRHKITKRGQNVTFRCDPISEHNRLYWYRQTLGQGPEFLTYFQNEAQLEKSRLLSDRFSAERPKGSFSTLEIQRTEQGDSAMYLCASSFPGTGSDQYFGPGTRLLVL.

V and J are TRBV3-1 and TRBJ2-7; tentatively, D is TRBD2 (5 bases). The ends were cut back, 4 bases at V and 3 bases at J, with 22 bases in the middle. The CDR3 is 17 amino acids. The germline CDR1 and CDR2 sequences are LGHDT and YNNKEL (reference sequence). The DNA for the CDR3 is TGTGCCAGCAGCCCCAATTCCGGCGGACTCGGTGACTACGAGCAGTACTTC. Translating gives CASSPNSGGLGDYEQYF.